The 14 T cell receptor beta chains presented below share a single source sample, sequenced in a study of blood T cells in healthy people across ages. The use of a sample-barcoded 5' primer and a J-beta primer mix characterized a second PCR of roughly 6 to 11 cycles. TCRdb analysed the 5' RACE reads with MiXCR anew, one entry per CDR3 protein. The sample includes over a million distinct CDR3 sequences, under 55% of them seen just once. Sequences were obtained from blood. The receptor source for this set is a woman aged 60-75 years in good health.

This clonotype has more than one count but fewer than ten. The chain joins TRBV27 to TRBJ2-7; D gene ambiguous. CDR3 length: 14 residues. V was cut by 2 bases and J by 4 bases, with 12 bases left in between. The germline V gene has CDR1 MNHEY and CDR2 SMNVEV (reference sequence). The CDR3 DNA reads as TGTGCCAGCAGTTTAGTGGTTGGGGTGTACGAGCAGTACTTC. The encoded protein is CASSLVVGVYEQYF.

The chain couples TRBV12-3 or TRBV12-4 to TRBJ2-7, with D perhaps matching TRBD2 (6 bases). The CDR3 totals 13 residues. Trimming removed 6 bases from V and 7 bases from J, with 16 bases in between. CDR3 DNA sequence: TGTGCCAGCAGATCCGGGACTCTTATTGAGCAGTACTTC. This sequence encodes CASRSGTLIEQYF.

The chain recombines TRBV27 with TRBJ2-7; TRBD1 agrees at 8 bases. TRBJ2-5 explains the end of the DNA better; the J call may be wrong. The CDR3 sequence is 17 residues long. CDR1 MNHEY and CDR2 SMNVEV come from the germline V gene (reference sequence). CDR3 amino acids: CASSLGFGRGRRETQYF. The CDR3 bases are TGTGCCAGCAGTTTAGGATTTGGCAGGGGGCGCAGGGAGACCCAGTACTTC.

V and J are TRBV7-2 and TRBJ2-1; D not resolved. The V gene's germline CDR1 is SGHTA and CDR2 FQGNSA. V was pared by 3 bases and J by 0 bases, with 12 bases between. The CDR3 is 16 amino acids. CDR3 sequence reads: CASSFPLSASYNEQFF. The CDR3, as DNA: TGTGCCAGCAGCTTCCCGTTGTCAGCCTCCTACAATGAGCAGTTCTTC.

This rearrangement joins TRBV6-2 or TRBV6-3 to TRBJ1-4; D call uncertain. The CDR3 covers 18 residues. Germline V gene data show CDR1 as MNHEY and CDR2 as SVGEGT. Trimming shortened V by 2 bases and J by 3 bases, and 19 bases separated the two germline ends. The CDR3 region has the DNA TGTGCCAGCAGTTACCTTCCGGAAACGTGGGCGGCTAATGAAAAACTGTTTTTT. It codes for CASSYLPETWAANEKLFF.

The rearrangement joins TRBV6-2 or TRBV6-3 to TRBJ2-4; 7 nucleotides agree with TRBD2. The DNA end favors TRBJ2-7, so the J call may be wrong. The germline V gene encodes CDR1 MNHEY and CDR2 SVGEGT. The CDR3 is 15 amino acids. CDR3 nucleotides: TGTGCCAGCACCGAAGTCCGGGAGGCCCCCTACGAGCAGTACTTC. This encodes CASTEVREAPYEQYF.

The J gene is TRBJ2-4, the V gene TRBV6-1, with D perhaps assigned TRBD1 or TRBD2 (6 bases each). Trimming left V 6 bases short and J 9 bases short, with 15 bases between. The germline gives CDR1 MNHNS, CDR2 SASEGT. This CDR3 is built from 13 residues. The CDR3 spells CASRGGRASIQYF. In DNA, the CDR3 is TGTGCCAGCAGGGGGGGCAGGGCATCCATTCAGTACTTC.

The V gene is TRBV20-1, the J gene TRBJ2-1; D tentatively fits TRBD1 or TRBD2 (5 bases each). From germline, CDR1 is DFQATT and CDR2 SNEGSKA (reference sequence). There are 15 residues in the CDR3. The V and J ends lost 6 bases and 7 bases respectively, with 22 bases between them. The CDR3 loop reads CSAWDARRLGNEQFF. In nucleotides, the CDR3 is TGCAGTGCATGGGACGCCCGGAGATTGGGGAATGAGCAGTTCTTC.

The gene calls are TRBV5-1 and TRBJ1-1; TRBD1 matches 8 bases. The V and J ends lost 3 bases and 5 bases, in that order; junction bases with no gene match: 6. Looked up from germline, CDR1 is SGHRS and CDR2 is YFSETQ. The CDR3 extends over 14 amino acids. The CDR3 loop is CASSWIQGGTEAFF. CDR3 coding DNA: TGCGCCAGCAGCTGGATACAGGGGGGGACTGAAGCTTTCTTT. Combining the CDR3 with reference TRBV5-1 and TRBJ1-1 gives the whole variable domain KAGVTQTPRYLIKTRGQQVTLSCSPISGHRSVSWYQQTPGQGLQFLFEYFSETQRNKGNFPGRFSGRQFSNSRSEMNVSTLELGDSALYLCASSWIQGGTEAFFGQGTRLTVV.

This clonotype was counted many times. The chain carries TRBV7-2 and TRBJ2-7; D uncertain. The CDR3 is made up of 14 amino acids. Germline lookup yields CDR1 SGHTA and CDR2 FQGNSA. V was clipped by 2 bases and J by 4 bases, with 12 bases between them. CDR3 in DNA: TGTGCCAGCAGCTTATCCCCCGTCCCATACGAGCAGTACTTC. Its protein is CASSLSPVPYEQYF. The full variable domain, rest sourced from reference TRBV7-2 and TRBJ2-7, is GAGVSQSPSNKVTEKGKDVELRCDPISGHTALYWYRQSLGQGLEFLIYFQGNSAPDKSGLPSDRFSAERTGGSVSTLTIQRTQQEDSAVYLCASSLSPVPYEQYFGPGTRLTVT.

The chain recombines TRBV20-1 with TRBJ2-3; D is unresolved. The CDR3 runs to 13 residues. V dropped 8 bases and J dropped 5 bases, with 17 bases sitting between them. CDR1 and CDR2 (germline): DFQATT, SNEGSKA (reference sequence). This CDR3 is CSPPPGLVDTQYF. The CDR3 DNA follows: TGCAGTCCCCCCCCTGGGCTTGTAGATACGCAGTATTTT.

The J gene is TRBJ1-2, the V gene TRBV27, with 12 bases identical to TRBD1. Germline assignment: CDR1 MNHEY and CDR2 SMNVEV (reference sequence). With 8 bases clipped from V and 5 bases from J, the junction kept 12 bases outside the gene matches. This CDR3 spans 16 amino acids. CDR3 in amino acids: CASGTRDRGRGYGYTF. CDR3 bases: TGTGCCAGCGGGACCCGGGACAGGGGGCGCGGATATGGCTACACCTTC.

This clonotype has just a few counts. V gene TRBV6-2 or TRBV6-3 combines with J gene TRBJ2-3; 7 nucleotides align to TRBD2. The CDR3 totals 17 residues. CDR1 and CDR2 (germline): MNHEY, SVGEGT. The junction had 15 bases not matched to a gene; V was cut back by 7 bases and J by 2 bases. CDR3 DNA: TGTGCCAGCACCCCCTATGGTCTAGCGGACTACACAGATACGCAGTATTTT. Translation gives CASTPYGLADYTDTQYF.

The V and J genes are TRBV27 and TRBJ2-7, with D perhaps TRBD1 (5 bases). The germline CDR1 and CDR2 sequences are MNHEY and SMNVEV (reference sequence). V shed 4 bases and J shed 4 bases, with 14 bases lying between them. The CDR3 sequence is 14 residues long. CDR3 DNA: TGTGCCAGCAGTTACACTGGGGCAGGGTACGAGCAGTACTTC. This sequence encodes CASSYTGAGYEQYF.